The present TCR beta chain was sequenced within a study of technical replicates of blood from a few donors (dated by TCRdb to about 2017). This clone qualifies as medium-sized (0.01 to 0.1%). Its antigen is currently not known. The record has no base qualities; no much larger clone is one base away. The library was generated by the immunoSEQ multiplex PCR assay. TCRdb holds this immuneACCESS table with in-frame rearrangements only. Some clones are missing; in checked studies, unresolved V genes explain under half, and the rest has no known cause. This sample has more than 13,000 clones in its table, and around 80% of those were observed once. The biggest ten clones account for more than 9.5% of the sample. Counted from cysteine to phenylalanine, this CDR3 has 15 amino acids. Of the read, only the CDR3 DNA is kept; its 45 bases are in frame from base 1. For this chain, trimming is 5 bases at the V end and 7 bases at the J end, and the number of junction bases without a gene match is 9. The germline V gene gives CDR1 as SGHAT and CDR2 as FQNNGV.

The source of this sequence is a human donor in good health. The specimen sequenced was PBMCs. This sequence uses TRBV11-2 and TRBJ2-2; 8 junctional bases match TRBD1. The sequenced DNA is TGTGCCAGCAGCGTCTCGACAGGGGACAACGGGGAGCTGTTTTTT. It translates to CASSVSTGDNGELFF.